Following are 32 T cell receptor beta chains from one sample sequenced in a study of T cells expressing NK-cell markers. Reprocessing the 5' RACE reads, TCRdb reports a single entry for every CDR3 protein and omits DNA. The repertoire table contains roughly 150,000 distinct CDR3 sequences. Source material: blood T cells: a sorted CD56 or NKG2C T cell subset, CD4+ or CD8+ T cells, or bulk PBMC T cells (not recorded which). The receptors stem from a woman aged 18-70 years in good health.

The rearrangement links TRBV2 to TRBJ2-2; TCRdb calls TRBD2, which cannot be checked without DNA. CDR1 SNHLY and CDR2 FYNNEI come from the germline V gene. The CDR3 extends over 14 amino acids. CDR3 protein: CASRAGGNTGELFF.

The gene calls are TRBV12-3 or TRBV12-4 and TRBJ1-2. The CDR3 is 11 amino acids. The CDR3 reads CASSLRFTYTF.

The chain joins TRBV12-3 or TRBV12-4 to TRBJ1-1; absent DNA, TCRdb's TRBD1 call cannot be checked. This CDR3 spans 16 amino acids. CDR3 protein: CASSPGRGQGPTEAFF.

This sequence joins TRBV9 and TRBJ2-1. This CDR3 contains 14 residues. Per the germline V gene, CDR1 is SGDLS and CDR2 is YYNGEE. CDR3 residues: CASSVGDNYNEQFF.

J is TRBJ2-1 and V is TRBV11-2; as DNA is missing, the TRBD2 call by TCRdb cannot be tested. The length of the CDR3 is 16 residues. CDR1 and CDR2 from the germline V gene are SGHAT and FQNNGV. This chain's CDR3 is CASSLRLAGLFNEQFF.

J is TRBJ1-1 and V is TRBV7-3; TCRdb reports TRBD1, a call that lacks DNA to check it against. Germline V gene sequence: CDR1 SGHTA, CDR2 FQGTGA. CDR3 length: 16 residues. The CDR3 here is CASSWGMTGGKTEAFF.

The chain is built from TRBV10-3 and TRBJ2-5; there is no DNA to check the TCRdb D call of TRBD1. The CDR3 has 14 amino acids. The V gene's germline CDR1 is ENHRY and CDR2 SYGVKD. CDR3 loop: CAISSTGGQETQYF.

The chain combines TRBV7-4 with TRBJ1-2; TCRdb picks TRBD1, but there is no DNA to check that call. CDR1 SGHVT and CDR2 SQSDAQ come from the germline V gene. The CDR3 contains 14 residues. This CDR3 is CASSLFRDNYGYTF. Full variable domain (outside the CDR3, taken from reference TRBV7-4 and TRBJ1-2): GAGVSQSPRYKVAKRGRDVALRCDSISGHVTLYWYRQTLGQGSEVLTYSQSDAQRDKSGRPSGRFSAERPERSVSTLKIQRTEQGDSAVYLCASSLFRDNYGYTFGSGTRLTVV.

The CDR3 protein is CASSLDGAAAKNIQYF. The chain has TRBV5-1 and TRBJ2-4; TCRdb selects TRBD1, and the lack of DNA leaves this call unchecked. The germline CDR1 and CDR2 sequences are SGHRS and YFSETQ. This CDR3 has 16 amino acids.

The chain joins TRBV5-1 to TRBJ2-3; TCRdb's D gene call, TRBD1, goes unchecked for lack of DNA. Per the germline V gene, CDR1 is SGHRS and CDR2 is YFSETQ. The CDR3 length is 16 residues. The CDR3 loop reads CASSMAGANLVDTQYF. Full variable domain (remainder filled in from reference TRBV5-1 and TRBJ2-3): KAGVTQTPRYLIKTRGQQVTLSCSPISGHRSVSWYQQTPGQGLQFLFEYFSETQRNKGNFPGRFSGRQFSNSRSEMNVSTLELGDSALYLCASSMAGANLVDTQYFGPGTRLTVL.

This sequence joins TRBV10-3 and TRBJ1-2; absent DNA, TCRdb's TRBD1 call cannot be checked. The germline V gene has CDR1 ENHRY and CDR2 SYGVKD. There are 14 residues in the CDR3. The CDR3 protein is CAIGAGSSSNGYTF.

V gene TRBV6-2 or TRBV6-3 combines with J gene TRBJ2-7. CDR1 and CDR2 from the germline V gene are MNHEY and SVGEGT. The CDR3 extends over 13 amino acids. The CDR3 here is CASSADLFNEQYF.

CDR3 sequence reads: CASSFRPGGNSPLHF. The chain couples TRBV5-1 to TRBJ1-6. From germline, CDR1 is SGHRS and CDR2 YFSETQ. The CDR3 totals 15 residues.

The CDR3 sequence: CATSDSYGSYNEQFF. V gene TRBV24-1 combines with J gene TRBJ2-1. Germline V gene lookup returns CDR1 KGHDR and CDR2 SFDVKD. The CDR3 is 15 residues long.

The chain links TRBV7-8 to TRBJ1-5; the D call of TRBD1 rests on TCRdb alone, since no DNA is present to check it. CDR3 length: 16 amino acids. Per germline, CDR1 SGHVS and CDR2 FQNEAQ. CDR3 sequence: CASSLLISQGPQPQHF.

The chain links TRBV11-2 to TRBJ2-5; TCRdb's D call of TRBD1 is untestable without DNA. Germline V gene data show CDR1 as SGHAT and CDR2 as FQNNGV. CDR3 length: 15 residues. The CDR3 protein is CASRKTGGRVETQYF.

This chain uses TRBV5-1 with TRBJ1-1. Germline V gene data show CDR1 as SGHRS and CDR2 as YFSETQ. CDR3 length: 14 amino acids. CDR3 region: CASSFSGGNTEAFF.

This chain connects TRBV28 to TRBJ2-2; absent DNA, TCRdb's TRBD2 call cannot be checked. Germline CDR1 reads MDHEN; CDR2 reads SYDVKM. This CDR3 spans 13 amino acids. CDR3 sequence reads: CASSLRAAGELFF. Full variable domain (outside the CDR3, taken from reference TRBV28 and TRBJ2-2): DVKVTQSSRYLVKRTGEKVFLECVQDMDHENMFWYRQDPGLGLRLIYFSYDVKMKEKGDIPEGYSVSREKKERFSLILESASTNQTSMYLCASSLRAAGELFFGEGSRLTVL.

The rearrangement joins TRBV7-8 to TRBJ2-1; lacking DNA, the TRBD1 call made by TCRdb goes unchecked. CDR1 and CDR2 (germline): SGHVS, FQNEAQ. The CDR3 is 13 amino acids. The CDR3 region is CASSLESGTEQFF.

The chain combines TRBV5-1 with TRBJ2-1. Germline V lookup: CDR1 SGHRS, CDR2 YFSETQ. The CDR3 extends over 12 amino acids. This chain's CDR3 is CASSEAQTVQFF.

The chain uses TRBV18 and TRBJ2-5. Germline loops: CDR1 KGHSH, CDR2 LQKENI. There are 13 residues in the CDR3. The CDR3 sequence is CASSPRSVETQYF. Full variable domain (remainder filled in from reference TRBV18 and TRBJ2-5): NAGVMQNPRHLVRRRGQEARLRCSPMKGHSHVYWYRQLPEEGLKFMVYLQKENIIDESGMPKERFSAEFPKEGPSILRIQQVVRGDSAAYFCASSPRSVETQYFGPGTRLLVL.

This chain's CDR3 is CASSAQLVYNEQFF. V usage is TRBV5-1 and J usage is TRBJ2-1. CDR1 SGHRS and CDR2 YFSETQ come from the germline V gene. The CDR3 spans 14 residues.

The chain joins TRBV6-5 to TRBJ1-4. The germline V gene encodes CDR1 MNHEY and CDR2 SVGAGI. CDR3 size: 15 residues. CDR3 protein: CASSYYANSPEKLFF.

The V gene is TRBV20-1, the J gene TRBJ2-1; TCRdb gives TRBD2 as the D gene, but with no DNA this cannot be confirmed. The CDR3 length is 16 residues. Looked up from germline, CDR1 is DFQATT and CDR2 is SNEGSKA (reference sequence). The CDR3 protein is CSARVGLAGGDNEQFF.

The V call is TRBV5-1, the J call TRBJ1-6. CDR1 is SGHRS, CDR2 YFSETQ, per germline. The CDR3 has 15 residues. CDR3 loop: CASSLDVSRSSPLHF.

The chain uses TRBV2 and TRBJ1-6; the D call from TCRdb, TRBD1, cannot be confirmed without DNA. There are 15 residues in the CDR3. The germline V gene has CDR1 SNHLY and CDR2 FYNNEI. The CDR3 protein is CASRGPTGTNSPLHF.

CDR3 in amino acids: CASSFSTSATYEQYF. This sequence joins TRBV5-1 and TRBJ2-7; the D call from TCRdb, TRBD2, cannot be confirmed without DNA. The germline gives CDR1 SGHRS, CDR2 YFSETQ. This CDR3 spans 15 amino acids. Full variable domain (missing parts from reference TRBV5-1 and TRBJ2-7): KAGVTQTPRYLIKTRGQQVTLSCSPISGHRSVSWYQQTPGQGLQFLFEYFSETQRNKGNFPGRFSGRQFSNSRSEMNVSTLELGDSALYLCASSFSTSATYEQYFGPGTRLTVT.

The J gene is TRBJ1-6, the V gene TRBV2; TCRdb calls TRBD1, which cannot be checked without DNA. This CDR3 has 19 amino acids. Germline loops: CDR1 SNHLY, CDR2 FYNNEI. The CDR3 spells CASSVSGDLKWALGSPLHF.

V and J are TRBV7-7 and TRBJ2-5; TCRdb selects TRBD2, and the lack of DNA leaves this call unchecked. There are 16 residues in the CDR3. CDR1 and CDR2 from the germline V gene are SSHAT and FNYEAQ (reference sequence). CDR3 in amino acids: CASSLGLAGGGETQYF.

CDR3 protein: CASSHTHGNYGYTF. The genes are TRBV3-1 and TRBJ1-2. Germline V gives CDR1 LGHDT, CDR2 YNNKEL (reference sequence). This CDR3 comprises 14 residues.

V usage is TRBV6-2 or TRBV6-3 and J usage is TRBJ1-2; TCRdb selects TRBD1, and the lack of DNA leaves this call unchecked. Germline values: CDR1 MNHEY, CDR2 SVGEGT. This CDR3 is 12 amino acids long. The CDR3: CASSWGIYGYTF.

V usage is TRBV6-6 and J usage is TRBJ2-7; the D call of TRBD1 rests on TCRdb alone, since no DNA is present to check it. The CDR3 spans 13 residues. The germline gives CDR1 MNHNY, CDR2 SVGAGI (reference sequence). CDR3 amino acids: CASTPTGGGEQYF.